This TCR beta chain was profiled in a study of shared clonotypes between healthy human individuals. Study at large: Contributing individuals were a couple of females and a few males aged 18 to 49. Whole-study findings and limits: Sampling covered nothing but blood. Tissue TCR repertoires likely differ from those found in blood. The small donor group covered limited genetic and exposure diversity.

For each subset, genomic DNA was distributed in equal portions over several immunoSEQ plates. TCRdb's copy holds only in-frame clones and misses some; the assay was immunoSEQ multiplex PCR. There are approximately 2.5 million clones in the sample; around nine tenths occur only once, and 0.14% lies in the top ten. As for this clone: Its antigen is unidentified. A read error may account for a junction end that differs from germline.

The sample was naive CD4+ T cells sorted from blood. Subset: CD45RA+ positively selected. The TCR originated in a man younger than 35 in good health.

The CDR3 region has the DNA TGTGCCTGGAGCCAAGCCCGGGACATGATGTTAAGATTT. Residues: CAWSQARDMMLRF. This chain joins TRBV30 and TRBJ2-3; tentatively, D is TRBD1 (6 bases). The CDR3 extends over 13 amino acids. Germline assignment: CDR1 GTSNPN and CDR2 SVGIG (reference sequence). Full variable domain (rest looked up from reference TRBV30 and TRBJ2-3): SQTIHQWPATLVQPVGSPLSLECTVEGTSNPNLYWYRQAAGRGLQLLFYSVGIGQISSEVPQNLSASRPQDRQFILSSKKLLLSDSGFYLCAWSQARDMMLRFGPGTRLTVL.